This T cell receptor (beta chain) was obtained from a study of post-analysis software for immune sequencing data. Study details: Both relapsing-remitting and secondary progressive multiple sclerosis featured among the disease courses, as did progressive-relapsing multiple sclerosis. Study-wide results and limits: A handful of TRBV segments were significantly more frequent in patients than in controls. TRBV5-6, TRBV5-1 and TRBV20-1 were among these segments. Multiple sclerosis patients showed significantly lower normalized Chao1 diversity than controls did. Analysis by F measure revealed that same-batch samples clustered strongly together.

The TCR beta cDNA libraries contained unique molecular identifiers. TCRdb called the PCR reads again in MiXCR, with one record for every CDR3 protein. This table holds over 300,000 distinct CDR3 sequences, less than 35% found once. CDR3 size: 16 residues. The junction had 6 bases not matched to a gene; V was cut back by 2 bases and J by 1 base. Germline V gives CDR1 MNHEY, CDR2 SMNVEV (reference sequence). Regarding this clonotype: The antigen is not known.

What was sequenced was blood. The V call is TRBV27, the J call TRBJ2-7; 9 bases are a match to TRBD1. This TCR was sampled from a girl between 5 and 17 years old with multiple sclerosis. CDR3 nucleotide sequence: TGTGCCAGCAGTTTACACACCGGGACAGGGTCCTACGAGCAGTACTTC. This sequence encodes CASSLHTGTGSYEQYF.